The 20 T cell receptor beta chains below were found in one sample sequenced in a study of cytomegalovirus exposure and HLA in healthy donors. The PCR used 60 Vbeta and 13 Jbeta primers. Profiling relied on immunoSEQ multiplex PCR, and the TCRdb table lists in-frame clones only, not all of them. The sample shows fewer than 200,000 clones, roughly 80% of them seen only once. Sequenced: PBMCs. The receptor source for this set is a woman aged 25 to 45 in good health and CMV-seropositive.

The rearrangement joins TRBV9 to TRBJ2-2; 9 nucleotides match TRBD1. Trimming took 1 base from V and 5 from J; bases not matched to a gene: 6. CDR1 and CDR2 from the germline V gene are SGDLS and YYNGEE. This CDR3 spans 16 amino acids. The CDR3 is CASSVSWTGVTGELFF. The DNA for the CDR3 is TGTGCCAGCAGCGTATCTTGGACAGGGGTGACCGGGGAGCTGTTTTTT.

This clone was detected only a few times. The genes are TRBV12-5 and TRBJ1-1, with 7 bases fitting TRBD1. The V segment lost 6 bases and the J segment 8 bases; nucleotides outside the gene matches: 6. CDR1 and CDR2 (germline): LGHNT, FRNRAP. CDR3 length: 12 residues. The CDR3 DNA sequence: TGTGCTAGTGGACCTGACAGGGCCGAAGCTTTCTTT. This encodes CASGPDRAEAFF.

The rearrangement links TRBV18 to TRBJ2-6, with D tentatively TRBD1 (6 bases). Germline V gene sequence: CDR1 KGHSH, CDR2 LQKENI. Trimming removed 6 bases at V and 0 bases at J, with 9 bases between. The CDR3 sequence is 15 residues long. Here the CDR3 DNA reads TGTGCCAGCTCGCAGGGGCCCTCTGGGGCCAACGTCCTGACTTTC. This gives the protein CASSQGPSGANVLTF.

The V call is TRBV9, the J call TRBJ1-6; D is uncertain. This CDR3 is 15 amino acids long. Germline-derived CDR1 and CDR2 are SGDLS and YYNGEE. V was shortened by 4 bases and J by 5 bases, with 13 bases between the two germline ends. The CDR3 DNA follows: TGTGCCAGCAGCTCCCGGACGGGAGATAATTCACCCCTCCACTTT. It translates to CASSSRTGDNSPLHF.

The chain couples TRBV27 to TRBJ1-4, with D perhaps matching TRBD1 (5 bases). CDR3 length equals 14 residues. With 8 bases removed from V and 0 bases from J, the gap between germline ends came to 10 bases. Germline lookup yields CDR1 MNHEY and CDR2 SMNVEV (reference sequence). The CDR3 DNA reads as TGTGCCAGCGGACGACAGCCAACTAATGAAAAACTGTTTTTT. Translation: CASGRQPTNEKLFF.

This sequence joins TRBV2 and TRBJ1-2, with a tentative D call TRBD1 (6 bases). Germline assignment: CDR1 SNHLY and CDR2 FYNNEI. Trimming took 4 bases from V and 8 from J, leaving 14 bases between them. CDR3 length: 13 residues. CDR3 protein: CASSGNRVDGYTF. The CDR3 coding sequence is TGTGCCAGCAGTGGGAACAGGGTGGACGGCTACACCTTC.

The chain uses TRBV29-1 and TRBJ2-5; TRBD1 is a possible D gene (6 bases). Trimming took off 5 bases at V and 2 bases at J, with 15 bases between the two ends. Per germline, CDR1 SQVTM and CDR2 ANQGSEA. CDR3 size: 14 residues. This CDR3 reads CSVMMGQRQETQYF. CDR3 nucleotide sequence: TGCAGCGTTATGATGGGACAACGTCAAGAGACCCAGTACTTC.

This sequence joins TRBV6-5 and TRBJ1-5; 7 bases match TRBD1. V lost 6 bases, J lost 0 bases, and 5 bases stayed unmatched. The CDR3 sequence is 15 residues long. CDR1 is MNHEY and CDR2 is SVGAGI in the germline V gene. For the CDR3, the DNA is TGTGCCAGCAGAGCCTGGGACAGTAGCAATCAGCCCCAGCATTTT. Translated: CASRAWDSSNQPQHF.

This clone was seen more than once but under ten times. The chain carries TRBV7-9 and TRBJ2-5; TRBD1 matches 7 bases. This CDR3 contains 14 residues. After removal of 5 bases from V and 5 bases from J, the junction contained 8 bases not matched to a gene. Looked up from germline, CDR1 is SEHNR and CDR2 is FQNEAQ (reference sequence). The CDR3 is CASSPRDRPETQYF. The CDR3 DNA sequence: TGTGCCAGCAGCCCCCGGGACAGACCCGAGACCCAGTACTTC.

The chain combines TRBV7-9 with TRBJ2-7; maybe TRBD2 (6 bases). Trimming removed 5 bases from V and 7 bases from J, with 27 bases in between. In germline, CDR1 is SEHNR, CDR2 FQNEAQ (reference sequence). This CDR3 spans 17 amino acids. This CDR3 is CASSLAVSIAGRFEQYF. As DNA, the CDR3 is TGTGCCAGCAGCCTTGCCGTATCTATAGCAGGGAGGTTTGAGCAGTACTTC.

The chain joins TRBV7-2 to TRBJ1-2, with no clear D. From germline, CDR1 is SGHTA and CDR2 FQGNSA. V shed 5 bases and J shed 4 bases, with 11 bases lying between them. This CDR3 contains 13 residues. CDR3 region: CASSTGSFYGYTF. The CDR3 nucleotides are TGTGCCAGCAGCACCGGGAGCTTCTATGGCTACACCTTC.

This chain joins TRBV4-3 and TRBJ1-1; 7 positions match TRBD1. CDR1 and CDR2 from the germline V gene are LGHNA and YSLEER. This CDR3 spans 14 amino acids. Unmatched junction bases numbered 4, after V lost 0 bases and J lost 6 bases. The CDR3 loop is CASSQDDRVSEAFF. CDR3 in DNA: TGCGCCAGCAGCCAAGACGACAGGGTGTCTGAAGCTTTCTTT.

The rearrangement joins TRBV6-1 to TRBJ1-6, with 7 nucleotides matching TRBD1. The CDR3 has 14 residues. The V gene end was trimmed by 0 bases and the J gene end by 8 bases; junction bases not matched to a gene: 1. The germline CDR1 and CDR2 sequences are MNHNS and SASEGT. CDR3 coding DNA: TGTGCCAGCAGTGAAGCAGGGGGCGATTCACCCCTCCACTTT. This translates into CASSEAGGDSPLHF.

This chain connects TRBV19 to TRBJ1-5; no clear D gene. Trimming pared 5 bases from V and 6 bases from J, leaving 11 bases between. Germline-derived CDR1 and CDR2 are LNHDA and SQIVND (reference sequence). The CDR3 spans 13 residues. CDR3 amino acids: CASSFEGTQPQHF. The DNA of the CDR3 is TGTGCCAGTAGTTTTGAGGGTACTCAGCCCCAGCATTTT.

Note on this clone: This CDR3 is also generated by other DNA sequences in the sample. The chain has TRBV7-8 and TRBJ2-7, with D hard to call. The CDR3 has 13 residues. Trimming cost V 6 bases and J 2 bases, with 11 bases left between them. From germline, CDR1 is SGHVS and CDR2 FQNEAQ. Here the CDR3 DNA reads TGTGCCAGCAGGCTAAAGCAGGCCTACGAGCAGTACTTC. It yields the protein CASRLKQAYEQYF.

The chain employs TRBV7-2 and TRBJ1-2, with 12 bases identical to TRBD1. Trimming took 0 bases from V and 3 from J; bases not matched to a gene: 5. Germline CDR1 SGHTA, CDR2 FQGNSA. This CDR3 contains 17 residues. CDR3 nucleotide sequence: TGTGCCAGCAGCTTAGCGCCCGGGACAGGGGGCGACTATGGCTACACCTTC. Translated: CASSLAPGTGGDYGYTF.

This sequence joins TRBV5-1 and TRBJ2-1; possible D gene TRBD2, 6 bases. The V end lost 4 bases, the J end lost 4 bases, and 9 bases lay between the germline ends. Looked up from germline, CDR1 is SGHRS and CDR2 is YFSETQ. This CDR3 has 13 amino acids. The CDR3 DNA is TGCGCCAGCAGCCCCGGGACTTACAATGAGCAGTTCTTC. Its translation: CASSPGTYNEQFF.

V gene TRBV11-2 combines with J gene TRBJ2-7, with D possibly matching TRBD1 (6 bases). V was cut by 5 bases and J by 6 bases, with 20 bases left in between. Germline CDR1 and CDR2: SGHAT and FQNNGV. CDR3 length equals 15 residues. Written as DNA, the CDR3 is TGTGCCAGCAGCGATAGGCCCCAGGGGACGGGCGAGCAGTACTTC. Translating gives CASSDRPQGTGEQYF.

The CDR3 nucleotides are TGTGCCAGCAGCTTAGGCAGGGGCAAGGAGTACTTC. Translating it yields CASSLGRGKEYF. This chain uses TRBV7-9 with TRBJ2-7; D possibly corresponds to TRBD1 (6 bases). CDR1 and CDR2 from the germline V gene are SEHNR and FQNEAQ (reference sequence). V shed 1 base and J shed 11 bases, with 12 bases lying between them. This CDR3 has 12 residues.

The CDR3 region is CASSLSGGDSTDTQYF. DNA for the CDR3: TGTGCCAGCAGCCTCTCGGGAGGGGACAGCACAGATACGCAGTATTTT. The chain links TRBV9 to TRBJ2-3, with 8 bases fitting TRBD2. CDR1 is SGDLS and CDR2 is YYNGEE in the germline V gene. The trim removed 4 bases at V and 0 bases at J, leaving 7 bases unmatched. The CDR3 covers 16 residues.